The 3 T cell receptor beta chains in this list originate from one sample, sequenced in a study of T cells after yellow fever vaccination. One entry per CDR3 protein results from TCRdb running MiXCR on the 5' RACE reads. The table records about 400,000 distinct CDR3 sequences, around 6.5% of them present only once. The sample was PBMCs, taken 5 days after the yellow fever booster vaccination. Every receptor here comes from a man younger than 45 who received the YFV17D yellow fever vaccine.

This clonotype was detected a few times. V and J are TRBV30 and TRBJ1-2; D gene ambiguous. Trimming left V 2 bases short and J 8 bases short, with 9 bases between. The CDR3 is made up of 11 amino acids. CDR1 is GTSNPN and CDR2 is SVGIG in the germline V gene (reference sequence). The DNA for the CDR3 is TGTGCCTGGAGTTCCGGGAACGGCTACACCTTC. It specifies CAWSSGNGYTF.

This sequence joins TRBV4-3 and TRBJ1-2; unclear D gene. The ends were cut back, 1 base at V and 4 bases at J, with 13 bases in the middle. The CDR3 loop spans 15 amino acids. The V gene's germline CDR1 is LGHNA and CDR2 YSLEER. As DNA, the CDR3 is TGCGCCAGCAGCCAAGTTGCTCCCGGGAGCTATGGCTACACCTTC. As protein: CASSQVAPGSYGYTF.

This clonotype was detected a few times. The chain carries TRBV7-2 and TRBJ2-3, with D unclear. With 2 bases removed from V and 0 bases from J, the gap between germline ends came to 6 bases. Germline lookup yields CDR1 SGHTA and CDR2 FQGNSA. The CDR3 has 14 amino acids. The CDR3 nucleotides are TGTGCCAGCAGCTTATTACCAAGCACAGATACGCAGTATTTT. Protein: CASSLLPSTDTQYF.